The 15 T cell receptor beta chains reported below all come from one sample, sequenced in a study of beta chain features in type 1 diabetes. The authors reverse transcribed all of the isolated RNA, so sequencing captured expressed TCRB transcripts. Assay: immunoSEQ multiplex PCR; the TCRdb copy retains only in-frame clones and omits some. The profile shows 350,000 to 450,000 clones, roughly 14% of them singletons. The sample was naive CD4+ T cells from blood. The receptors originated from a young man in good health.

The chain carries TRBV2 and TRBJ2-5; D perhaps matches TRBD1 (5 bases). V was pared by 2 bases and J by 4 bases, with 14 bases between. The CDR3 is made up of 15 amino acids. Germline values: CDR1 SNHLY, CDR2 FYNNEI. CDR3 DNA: TGTGCCAGCAGTGAATTCCTGGGGCCAAGAGAGACCCAGTACTTC. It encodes CASSEFLGPRETQYF.

The CDR3 sequence: CASSRPTSGRDNEQFF. In nucleotides, the CDR3 is TGTGCCAGCAGCCGCCCGACTAGCGGGAGAGACAATGAGCAGTTCTTC. This chain connects TRBV13 to TRBJ2-1; 12 bases map to TRBD2. This CDR3 contains 16 residues. The J segment lost 5 bases and the V segment lost 5 bases, leaving 7 bases of the junction unmatched. The germline gives CDR1 PRHDT, CDR2 FYEKMQ (reference sequence).

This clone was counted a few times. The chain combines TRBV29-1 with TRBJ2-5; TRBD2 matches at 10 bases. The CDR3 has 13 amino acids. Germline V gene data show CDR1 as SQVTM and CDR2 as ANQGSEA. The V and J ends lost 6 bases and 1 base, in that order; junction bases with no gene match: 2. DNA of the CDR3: TGCAGCGTCGGACTAGCGGTCCAAGAGACCCAGTACTTC. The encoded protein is CSVGLAVQETQYF.

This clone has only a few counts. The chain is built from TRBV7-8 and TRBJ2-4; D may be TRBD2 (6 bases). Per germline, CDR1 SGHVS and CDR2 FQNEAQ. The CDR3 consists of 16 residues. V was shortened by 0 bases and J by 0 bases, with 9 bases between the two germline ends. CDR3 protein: CASSLAGGVAKNIQYF. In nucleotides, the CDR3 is TGTGCCAGCAGCTTAGCCGGCGGGGTAGCCAAAAACATTCAGTACTTC.

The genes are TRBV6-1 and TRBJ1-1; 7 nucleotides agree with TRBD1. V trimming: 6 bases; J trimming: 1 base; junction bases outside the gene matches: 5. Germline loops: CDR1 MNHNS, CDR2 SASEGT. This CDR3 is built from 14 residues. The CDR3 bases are TGTGCCAGCAGACAGGGACAGCCGAACACTGAAGCTTTCTTT. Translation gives CASRQGQPNTEAFF.

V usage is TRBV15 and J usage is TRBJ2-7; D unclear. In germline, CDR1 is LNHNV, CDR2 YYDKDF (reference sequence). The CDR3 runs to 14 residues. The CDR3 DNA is TGTGCCACCAGCCGAGAGTGGGCTACCTACGAGCAGTACGTC. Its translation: CATSREWATYEQYV.

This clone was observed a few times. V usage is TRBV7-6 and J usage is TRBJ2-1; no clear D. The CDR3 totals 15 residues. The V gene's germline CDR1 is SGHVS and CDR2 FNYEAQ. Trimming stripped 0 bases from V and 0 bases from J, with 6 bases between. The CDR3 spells CASSLAYSSYNEQFF. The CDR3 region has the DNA TGTGCCAGCAGCTTAGCCTATAGCTCCTACAATGAGCAGTTCTTC.

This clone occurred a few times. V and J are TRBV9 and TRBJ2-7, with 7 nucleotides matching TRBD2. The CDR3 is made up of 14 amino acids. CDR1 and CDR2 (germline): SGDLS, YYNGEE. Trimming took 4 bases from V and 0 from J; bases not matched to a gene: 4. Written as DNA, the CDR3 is TGTGCCAGCAGCATCGGGGGGAGCTCCTACGAGCAGTACTTC. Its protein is CASSIGGSSYEQYF.

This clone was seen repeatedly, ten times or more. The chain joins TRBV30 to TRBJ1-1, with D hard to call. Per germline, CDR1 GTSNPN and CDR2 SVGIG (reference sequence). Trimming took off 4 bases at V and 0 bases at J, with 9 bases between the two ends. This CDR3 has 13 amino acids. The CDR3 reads CAWKAGLNTEAFF. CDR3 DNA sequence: TGTGCCTGGAAAGCGGGGTTGAACACTGAAGCTTTCTTT.

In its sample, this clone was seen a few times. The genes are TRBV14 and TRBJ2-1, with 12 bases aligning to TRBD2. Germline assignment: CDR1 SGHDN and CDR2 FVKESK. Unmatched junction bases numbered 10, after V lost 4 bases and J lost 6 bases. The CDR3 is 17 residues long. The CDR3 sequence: CASSPWASGRASNEQFF. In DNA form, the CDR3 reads TGTGCCAGCAGCCCCTGGGCTAGCGGGAGGGCTTCCAATGAGCAGTTCTTC.

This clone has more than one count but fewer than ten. The CDR3 loop is CASSPYPGSYEQYF. DNA of the CDR3: TGTGCCAGCTCCCCCTACCCGGGTTCCTACGAGCAGTACTTC. The chain links TRBV18 to TRBJ2-7; D gene unclear. V was cut by 6 bases and J by 1 base, with 13 bases left in between. The germline gives CDR1 KGHSH, CDR2 LQKENI. The CDR3 is 14 residues long.

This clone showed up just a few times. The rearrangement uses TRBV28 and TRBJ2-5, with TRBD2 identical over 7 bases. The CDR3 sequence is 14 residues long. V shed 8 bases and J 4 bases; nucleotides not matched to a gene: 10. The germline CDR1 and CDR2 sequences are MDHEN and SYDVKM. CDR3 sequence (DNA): TGTGCCAGCGGGTACCGGCTAGCGGCAGAGACCCAGTACTTC. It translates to CASGYRLAAETQYF.

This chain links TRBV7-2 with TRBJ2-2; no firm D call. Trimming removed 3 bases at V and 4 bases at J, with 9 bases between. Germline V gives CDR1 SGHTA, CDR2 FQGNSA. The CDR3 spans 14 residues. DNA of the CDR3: TGTGCCAGCAGCTTGGGTAGCATCACCGGGGAGCTGTTTTTT. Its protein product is CASSLGSITGELFF.

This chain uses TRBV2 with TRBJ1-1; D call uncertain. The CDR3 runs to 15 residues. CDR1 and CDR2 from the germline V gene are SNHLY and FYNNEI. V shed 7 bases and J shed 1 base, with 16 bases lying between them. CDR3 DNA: TGTGCCAGCATCCCTATACCGAATCCGAACACTGAAGCTTTCTTT. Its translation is CASIPIPNPNTEAFF.

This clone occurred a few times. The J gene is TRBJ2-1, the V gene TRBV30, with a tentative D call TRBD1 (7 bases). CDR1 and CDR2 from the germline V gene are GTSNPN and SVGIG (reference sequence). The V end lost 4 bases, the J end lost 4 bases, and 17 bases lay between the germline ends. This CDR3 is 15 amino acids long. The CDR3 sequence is CAWKRQGGNYNEQFF. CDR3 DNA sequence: TGTGCCTGGAAACGACAGGGCGGGAATTACAATGAGCAGTTCTTC.